Sequencing of this TCR beta chain was carried out in a study of long-term antiretroviral therapy in people with HIV. Notes on the study in general: Investigators report no available data on ART adherence, viral resistance or therapy changes.

V lost 2 bases and J 7 bases, leaving 11 bases between the germline ends. Germline loops: CDR1 KGHSH, CDR2 LQKENI. The CDR3 is made up of 13 amino acids. Investigators performed immunoSEQ version v3.0 at survey level. Clones were sequenced by immunoSEQ multiplex PCR, and TCRdb holds only the in-frame ones, with some missing. The table has about 50,000 clones, about 81% seen once; the top ten hold 3%. Remarks on this clone: Antigen: not known.

Donors needed at least one pre-ART PBMC sample plus at least two post-ART samples. This TCR was sampled from a woman between 18 and 29 years old with HIV. This chain uses TRBV18 with TRBJ1-2; no clear D. The starting material was unsorted PBMCs, obtained 0.8 years after starting antiretroviral therapy. The DNA for the CDR3 is TGTGCCAGCTCACCAGGAGGAGCCGTTGGCTACACCTTC. It codes for CASSPGGAVGYTF.